This paragraph covers one T cell receptor beta chain sequence. The data belong to a study of T cell responses to AZD1222 COVID-19 vaccine. Method: immunoSEQ multiplex PCR; TCRdb's copy keeps in-frame clones and lacks some. This table has around 99,000 clones, about 93% appearing once. Germline CDR1 and CDR2: LNHDA and SQIVND (reference sequence). Deletions cut 6 bases from V and 6 bases from J, with 12 bases between. The CDR3 is 14 amino acids. Sample: peripheral blood, taken on day 0 of AZD1222 vaccination. The chain recombines TRBV19 with TRBJ1-6, with TRBD1 as a possible D gene (6 bases). The receptor was isolated from an adult in good health. For the CDR3, the DNA is TGTGCCAGTAGACATCGGGACACTAATTCACCCCTCCACTTT. Translating gives CASRHRDTNSPLHF.